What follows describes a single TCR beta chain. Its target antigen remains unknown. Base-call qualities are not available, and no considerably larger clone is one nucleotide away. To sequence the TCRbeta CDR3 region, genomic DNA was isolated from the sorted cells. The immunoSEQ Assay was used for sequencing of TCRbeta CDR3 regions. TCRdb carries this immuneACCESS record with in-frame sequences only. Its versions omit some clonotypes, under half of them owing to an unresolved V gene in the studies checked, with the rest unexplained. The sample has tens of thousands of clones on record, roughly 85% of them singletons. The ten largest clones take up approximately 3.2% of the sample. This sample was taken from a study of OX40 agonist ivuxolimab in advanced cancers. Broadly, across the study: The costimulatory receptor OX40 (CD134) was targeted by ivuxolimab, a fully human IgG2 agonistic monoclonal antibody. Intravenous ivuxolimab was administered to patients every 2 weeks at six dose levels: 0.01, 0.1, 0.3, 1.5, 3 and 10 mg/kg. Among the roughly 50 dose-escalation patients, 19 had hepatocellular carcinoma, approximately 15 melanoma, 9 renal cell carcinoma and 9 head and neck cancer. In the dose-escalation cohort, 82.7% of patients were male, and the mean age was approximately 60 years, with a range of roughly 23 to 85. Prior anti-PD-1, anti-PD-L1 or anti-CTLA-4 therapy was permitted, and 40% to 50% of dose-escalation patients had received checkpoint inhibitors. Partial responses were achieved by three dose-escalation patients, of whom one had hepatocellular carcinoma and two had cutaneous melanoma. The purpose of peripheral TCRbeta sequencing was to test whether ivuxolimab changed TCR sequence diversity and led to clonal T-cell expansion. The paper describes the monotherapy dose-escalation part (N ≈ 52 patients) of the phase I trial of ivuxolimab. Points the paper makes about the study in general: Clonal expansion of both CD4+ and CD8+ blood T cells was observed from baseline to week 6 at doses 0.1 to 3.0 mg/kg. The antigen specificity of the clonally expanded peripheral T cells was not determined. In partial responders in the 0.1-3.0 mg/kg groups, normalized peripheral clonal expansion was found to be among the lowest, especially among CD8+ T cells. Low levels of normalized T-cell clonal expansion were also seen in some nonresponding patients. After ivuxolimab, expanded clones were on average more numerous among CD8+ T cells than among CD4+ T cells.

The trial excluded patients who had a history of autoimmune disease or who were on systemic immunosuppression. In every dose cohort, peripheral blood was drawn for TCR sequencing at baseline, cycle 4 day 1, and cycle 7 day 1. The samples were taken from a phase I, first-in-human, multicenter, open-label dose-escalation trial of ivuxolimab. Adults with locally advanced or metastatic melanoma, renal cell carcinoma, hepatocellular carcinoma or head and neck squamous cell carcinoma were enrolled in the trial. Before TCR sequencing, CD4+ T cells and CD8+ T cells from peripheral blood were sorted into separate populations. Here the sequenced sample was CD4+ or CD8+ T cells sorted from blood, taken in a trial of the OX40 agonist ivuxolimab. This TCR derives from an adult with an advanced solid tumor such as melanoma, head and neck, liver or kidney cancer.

The base sequence is TGTGCCAGCAGTTTCCCCCGACTAGCGGGAGATAAGCCTGCGAACACCGGGGAGCTGTTTTTT. Translated, this is CASSFPRLAGDKPANTGELFF. Recombination connected TRBV28 to TRBJ2-2; TRBD2 matches 12 bases in the middle. Reading the germline V gene gives CDR1 MDHEN and CDR2 SYDVKM. Trimming leaves V shorter by 3 bases and J shorter by 0 bases, with the junction holding 14 bases beyond the gene matches. Reading from cysteine to phenylalanine, the CDR3 counts 21 amino acids. Only the CDR3 portion is preserved as DNA: 63 bases, with reading frame beginning at the first base.